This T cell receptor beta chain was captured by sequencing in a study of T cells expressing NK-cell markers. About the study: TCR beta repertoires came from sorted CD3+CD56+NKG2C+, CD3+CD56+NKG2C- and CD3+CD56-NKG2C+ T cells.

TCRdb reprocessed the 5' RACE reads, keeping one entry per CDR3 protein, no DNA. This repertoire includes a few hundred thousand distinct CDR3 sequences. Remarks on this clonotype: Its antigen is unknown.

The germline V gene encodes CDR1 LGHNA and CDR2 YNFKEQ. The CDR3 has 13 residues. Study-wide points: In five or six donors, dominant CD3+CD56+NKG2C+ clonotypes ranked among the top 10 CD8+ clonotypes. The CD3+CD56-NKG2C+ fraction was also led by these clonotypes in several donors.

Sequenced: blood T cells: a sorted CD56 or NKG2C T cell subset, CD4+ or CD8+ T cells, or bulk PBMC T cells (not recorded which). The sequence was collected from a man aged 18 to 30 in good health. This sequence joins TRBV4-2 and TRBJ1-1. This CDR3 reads CASSQEGFAEAFF.